The 26 T cell receptor beta chains in this list originate from one sample, sequenced in a study of human T cells and chemical hapten exposure. Via MiXCR, TCRdb re-called the RACE reads, giving one row per CDR3 protein. The sample carries about 64,000 distinct CDR3 sequences, about 11% recorded once. The sample's time point: pre-sensitization, week 0. Treatment reported: therapeutic diphenylcyclopropenone sensitization with weekly scalp DPC. This specimen consisted of whole blood, obtained in connection with sensitization to the hapten diphenylcyclopropenone (DPC). The receptors here all came from a middle-aged woman with alopecia areata. Some clones in this sample may be carry-over from other donors' samples.

The chain couples TRBV7-9 to TRBJ2-3, with D possibly being TRBD1 (5 bases). Germline V gives CDR1 SEHNR, CDR2 FQNEAQ (reference sequence). The CDR3 contains 16 residues. V lost 1 base and J 6 bases, leaving 17 bases between the germline ends. CDR3 nucleotide sequence: TGTGCCAGCAGCTTAGTGCTAAGGGGAACCCGGGATACGCAGTATTTT. As protein: CASSLVLRGTRDTQYF.

This chain uses TRBV20-1 with TRBJ2-1, with 12 bases that match TRBD2. The V segment lost 3 bases and the J segment 6 bases; nucleotides outside the gene matches: 9. Germline lookup yields CDR1 DFQATT and CDR2 SNEGSKA (reference sequence). The CDR3 covers 16 residues. For the CDR3, the DNA is TGCAGTGCTAGGAATTCCGGGACTAGCGGGCTCAATGAGCAGTTCTTC. Translating it yields CSARNSGTSGLNEQFF.

This clonotype has a count of ten or more. The CDR3: CSVEDRTSGSPGELFF. The CDR3 nucleotides read TGCAGCGTTGAAGATAGGACTAGCGGGAGTCCCGGGGAGCTGTTTTTT. This sequence joins TRBV29-1 and TRBJ2-2, with 13 positions matching TRBD2. In germline, CDR1 is SQVTM, CDR2 ANQGSEA. Trimming at V came to 0 bases and at J to 6 bases, leaving 4 bases not matched to a gene. The length of the CDR3 is 16 residues.

This clonotype was observed at least ten times. The gene calls are TRBV7-2 and TRBJ2-1; 7 bases are shared with TRBD2. The trim removed 1 base at V and 7 bases at J, leaving 10 bases unmatched. This CDR3 has 16 residues. Germline loops: CDR1 SGHTA, CDR2 FQGNSA. CDR3 residues: CASSLVGGGNKNEQFF. The CDR3 DNA is TGTGCCAGCAGCTTAGTTGGGGGAGGGAACAAGAATGAGCAGTTCTTC.

This clonotype was observed at least ten times. The rearrangement links TRBV5-4 to TRBJ2-7; the D call may be TRBD1 or TRBD2 (5 bases each). The V and J ends lost 1 base and 5 bases respectively, with 16 bases between them. There are 15 residues in the CDR3. Germline V gene data show CDR1 as SGHNT and CDR2 as YYREEE (reference sequence). The CDR3 DNA is TGTGCCAGCAGCTTGAGTGGGACCGATCCCCACGAGCAGTACTTC. Translation: CASSLSGTDPHEQYF.

This clonotype occurred many times. The CDR3 region is CASSLAGQRTYEQYF. The CDR3 DNA is TGCGCCAGCAGCTTGGCCGGGCAGCGCACCTACGAGCAGTACTTC. The chain uses TRBV5-1 and TRBJ2-7; D not resolved. The CDR3 contains 15 residues. Germline values: CDR1 SGHRS, CDR2 YFSETQ. V dropped 0 bases and J dropped 2 bases, with 12 bases sitting between them.

This clonotype was recorded at least ten times. The rearrangement links TRBV29-1 to TRBJ1-2; D is perhaps TRBD1 (5 bases). The CDR3 is 10 residues long. Germline assignment: CDR1 SQVTM and CDR2 ANQGSEA. V was clipped by 4 bases and J by 6 bases, with 6 bases between them. The CDR3 DNA reads as TGCAGCGTTGGAGGGGATGGCTACACCTTC. It specifies CSVGGDGYTF.

The chain links TRBV18 to TRBJ2-5; D unclear. V shed 2 bases and J shed 1 base, with 14 bases lying between them. This CDR3 comprises 16 residues. The germline V gene has CDR1 KGHSH and CDR2 LQKENI. As DNA, the CDR3 is TGTGCCAGCTCACCAACACTTTCGGCAGGCCAAGAGACCCAGTACTTC. Encoded protein: CASSPTLSAGQETQYF.

This clonotype occurred a few times. V gene TRBV4-1 combines with J gene TRBJ2-1; TRBD2 matches 8 bases. The CDR3 consists of 15 residues. Germline lookup yields CDR1 MGHRA and CDR2 YSYEKL. Trimming cost V 4 bases and J 8 bases; bases outside gene matches: 10. CDR3 sequence (DNA): TGCGCCAGCAGCCCTTCCAGCGGGAGAGTCGATGAGCAGTTCTTC. Protein: CASSPSSGRVDEQFF.

The CDR3 DNA reads as TGCAGTGCTAGAGTAGGCTATAGCAATCAGCCCCAGCATTTT. This gives the protein CSARVGYSNQPQHF. This chain uses TRBV20-1 with TRBJ1-5, with D hard to call. CDR1 and CDR2 from the germline V gene are DFQATT and SNEGSKA (reference sequence). This CDR3 contains 14 residues. Between the trimmed V and J ends, which lost 1 base and 0 bases, there was a span of 7 bases.

The rearrangement links TRBV9 to TRBJ2-7, with TRBD2 matching over 11 bases. J gave up 1 base and V 4 bases, and 7 bases lay outside the gene matches. This CDR3 region has 16 residues. Germline V gene sequence: CDR1 SGDLS, CDR2 YYNGEE. CDR3 sequence (DNA): TGTGCCAGCAGCCATCATCGGACTAGCGGGTCCTACGAGCAGTACTTC. Translation gives CASSHHRTSGSYEQYF.

As to this clonotype: A much larger clone differs from this one at a single base, so this may be a read error. The chain employs TRBV5-4 and TRBJ2-7, with 11 bases identical to TRBD2. The germline V gene encodes CDR1 SGHNT and CDR2 YYREEE (reference sequence). The CDR3 sequence is 15 residues long. V lost 3 bases to trimming and J lost 6 bases; unmatched junction nucleotides: 8. The CDR3 DNA sequence: TGTGCCAGCAGCTCGGTACTAGCGGGAGAAGGCGAGCAGTACTTC. Translating gives CASSSVLAGEGEQYF.

This clonotype was seen more than once but under ten times. This sequence joins TRBV5-4 and TRBJ1-1; 7 nucleotides agree with TRBD1. The V gene's germline CDR1 is SGHNT and CDR2 YYREEE (reference sequence). Trimming cost V 3 bases and J 8 bases; bases outside gene matches: 7. This CDR3 contains 13 residues. This CDR3 reads CASSSPDREEAFF. For the CDR3, the DNA is TGTGCCAGCAGCTCCCCCGACAGGGAGGAAGCTTTCTTT.

This clonotype was found a few times. This chain uses TRBV2 with TRBJ2-3, with D uncertain. CDR1 is SNHLY, CDR2 FYNNEI, per germline. The CDR3 covers 13 residues. Trimming took 11 bases from V and 6 from J, leaving 18 bases between them. The CDR3 DNA sequence: TGTGCCGCCGGGCAGACTGTAAGGGATACGCAGTATTTT. It yields the protein CAAGQTVRDTQYF.

The chain has TRBV29-1 and TRBJ1-1; no firm D call. The CDR3 runs 10 residues. Per the germline V gene, CDR1 is SQVTM and CDR2 is ANQGSEA. The V and J ends lost 7 bases and 6 bases respectively, with 9 bases between them. CDR3 amino acids: CSASRAEAFF. CDR3 DNA: TGCAGCGCCTCCCGGGCTGAAGCTTTCTTT. The whole variable domain, filled in from reference TRBV29-1 and TRBJ1-1, reads SAVISQKPSRDICQRGTSLTIQCQVDSQVTMMFWYRQQPGQSLTLIATANQGSEATYESGFVIDKFPISRPNLTFSTLTVSNMSPEDSSIYLCSASRAEAFFGQGTRLTVV.

The chain uses TRBV9 and TRBJ2-3; no definite D call. Germline V gene data show CDR1 as SGDLS and CDR2 as YYNGEE. Trimming shortened V by 4 bases and J by 7 bases, and 13 bases separated the two germline ends. The CDR3 loop spans 13 amino acids. CDR3 protein: CASSPSFSYTQYF. In DNA, the CDR3 is TGTGCCAGCAGCCCTTCATTTTCGTATACGCAGTATTTT.

The CDR3 reads CASMRLLNTEAFF. Here the CDR3 DNA reads TGTGCCAGCATGCGATTACTGAACACTGAAGCTTTCTTT. The chain joins TRBV2 to TRBJ1-1; D unclear. The germline V and J ends were trimmed by 7 bases and 0 bases, with 9 bases remaining between them. The CDR3 totals 13 residues. CDR1 SNHLY and CDR2 FYNNEI come from the germline V gene.

This clonotype has ten or more counts. V is TRBV20-1 and J is TRBJ2-4; 12 bases fit TRBD2. Trimming took 3 bases from V and 0 from J; bases not matched to a gene: 9. The CDR3 extends over 18 amino acids. Looked up from germline, CDR1 is DFQATT and CDR2 is SNEGSKA (reference sequence). The CDR3: CSASPLAGGRSAKNIQYF. In nucleotides, the CDR3 is TGCAGTGCTAGCCCCCTAGCGGGGGGGAGGTCAGCCAAAAACATTCAGTACTTC.

V usage is TRBV6-1 and J usage is TRBJ2-1, with D possibly being TRBD2 (5 bases). Per germline, CDR1 MNHNS and CDR2 SASEGT. The CDR3 loop spans 14 amino acids. V lost 4 bases and J lost 2, with 9 bases in between. CDR3 nucleotides: TGTGCCAGCAGTGGCCTAGCAACCTACAATGAGCAGTTCTTC. This encodes CASSGLATYNEQFF.

This clonotype came up a few times. This chain uses TRBV6-6 with TRBJ2-1; D is unclear. CDR1 MNHNY and CDR2 SVGAGI come from the germline V gene (reference sequence). V was trimmed by 6 bases and J by 3 bases, leaving 18 bases between them. The CDR3 is 16 residues long. The CDR3 coding sequence is TGTGCCAGCAGCCTAACCGGACCCCTGGGCTACAATGAGCAGTTCTTC. This codes for CASSLTGPLGYNEQFF.

This clonotype was seen ten or more times. The chain combines TRBV12-3 or TRBV12-4 with TRBJ2-3; D gene unclear. Trimming shortened V by 6 bases and J by 3 bases, and 13 bases separated the two germline ends. The length of the CDR3 is 14 residues. CDR3: CASRLSGKTDTQYF. The DNA for the CDR3 is TGTGCCAGCAGGCTCTCTGGGAAGACAGATACGCAGTATTTT.

This clonotype was observed a few times. The chain uses TRBV30 and TRBJ1-5, with 8 bases identical to TRBD1. CDR1 is GTSNPN, CDR2 SVGIG, per germline (reference sequence). CDR3 size: 14 residues. With 8 bases clipped from V and 1 base from J, the junction kept 7 bases outside the gene matches. The CDR3 spells CALQGAGSNQPQHF. The CDR3 bases are TGTGCCCTGCAGGGGGCCGGGAGCAATCAGCCCCAGCATTTT.

This chain joins TRBV11-2 and TRBJ2-7; D is undetermined. Trimming cost V 7 bases and J 7 bases, with 20 bases left between them. Germline values: CDR1 SGHAT, CDR2 FQNNGV. This CDR3 has 14 residues. The DNA for the CDR3 is TGTGCCAGCAACCCTTTGGGGTCCTTAGGGGAGCAGTACTTC. Protein sequence: CASNPLGSLGEQYF.

Many counts were recorded for this clonotype. The chain uses TRBV5-4 and TRBJ1-1; maybe TRBD1 (5 bases). V dropped 0 bases and J dropped 0 bases, with 9 bases sitting between them. The CDR3 consists of 15 residues. Germline loops: CDR1 SGHNT, CDR2 YYREEE (reference sequence). The CDR3 coding sequence is TGTGCCAGCAGCTTGGGACAGCGACTGAACACTGAAGCTTTCTTT. It codes for CASSLGQRLNTEAFF.

CDR3 nucleotide sequence: TGTGCCAGCAGCACCATCCAAGAGACCCAGTACTTC. This sequence encodes CASSTIQETQYF. V usage is TRBV7-9 and J usage is TRBJ2-5; D is undetermined. V was shortened by 5 bases and J by 1 base, with 5 bases between the two germline ends. CDR3 length: 12 residues. Germline CDR1 reads SEHNR; CDR2 reads FQNEAQ (reference sequence).

This clonotype was detected a few times. The chain links TRBV7-6 to TRBJ1-5, with D possibly being TRBD1 (6 bases). This CDR3 spans 16 amino acids. Germline lookup yields CDR1 SGHVS and CDR2 FNYEAQ. With 6 bases removed from V and 3 bases from J, the gap between germline ends came to 18 bases. The CDR3 sequence: CASSPGQGHANQPQHF. The CDR3 DNA sequence: TGTGCCAGCAGTCCCGGGCAGGGGCACGCCAATCAGCCCCAGCATTTT.